This T cell receptor beta chain was recorded in a study of cytomegalovirus exposure and HLA in healthy donors. The PCR had 60 Vbeta and 13 Jbeta primers. The data were produced by immunoSEQ multiplex PCR, yet TCRdb's version contains in-frame clones alone and is incomplete. Here the sample spans 100,000 or so clones, around 83% being singletons. This clone was recorded a few times. The clonotype originates from a woman younger than 35 in good health and CMV-seronegative. The material sequenced was PBMCs.

The CDR3 nucleotides read TGTGCCAGCAGCTTAGCAGGGGCGGAGAGTACTGAAGCTTTCTTT. This sequence encodes CASSLAGAESTEAFF. This rearrangement joins TRBV7-9 to TRBJ1-1; D is perhaps TRBD1 (5 bases). Deletions cut 0 bases from V and 5 bases from J, with 13 bases between. This CDR3 comprises 15 residues. Germline values: CDR1 SEHNR, CDR2 FQNEAQ (reference sequence).